These 8 T cell receptor beta chains came from one sample sequenced in a study of T cells in Graves' hyperthyroidism and ophthalmopathy. Amplified TCR beta CDR3 regions derived from RNA transcripts. The study used the HTBI primer set for a first-round RT-PCR of the TCR CDR3. TCRdb passed the multiplex PCR reads through MiXCR, listing each CDR3 protein once. The sample gives roughly 720,000 distinct CDR3 sequences, approximately 15% of which show up once; around a sixth is in the top ten. The sample taken for sequencing was blood. The receptor set was obtained from a man aged 45-60 years with Graves' hyperthyroidism.

This clonotype was seen at least ten times. The chain employs TRBV18 and TRBJ2-5; TRBD2 might be the D (6 bases). The V gene lost 6 bases and the J gene lost 5 bases, with 16 bases spanning the gap. Germline CDR1 is KGHSH and CDR2 is LQKENI. The CDR3 contains 14 residues. This CDR3 reads CASSRLGKVETQYF. In DNA, the CDR3 is TGTGCCAGCTCCCGACTAGGTAAAGTGGAGACCCAGTACTTC.

As concerns this clonotype: A single base separates this from a much larger clone, so it may be a read error. CDR3 DNA sequence: TGTGCCAGCAGCTTAGAAAGGCCGGAGATAGAGACCCGGTACTTC. This translates into CASSLERPEIETRYF. The chain is built from TRBV7-9 and TRBJ2-5; D gene ambiguous. Germline assignment: CDR1 SEHNR and CDR2 FQNEAQ (reference sequence). CDR3 length equals 15 residues.

This clonotype was detected many times. The rearrangement joins TRBV28 to TRBJ2-3; 10 bases map to TRBD1. With 5 bases clipped from V and 2 bases from J, the junction kept 4 bases outside the gene matches. The CDR3 is 15 residues long. Germline-derived CDR1 and CDR2 are MDHEN and SYDVKM. The CDR3 nucleotides read TGTGCCAGCAGTGTGGGACAGGGGTACACAGATACGCAGTATTTT. It yields the protein CASSVGQGYTDTQYF.

The table lists this clonotype with many counts. The genes are TRBV27 and TRBJ1-2; the match to TRBD1 covers 9 bases. This CDR3 spans 19 amino acids. Germline V gene lookup returns CDR1 MNHEY and CDR2 SMNVEV (reference sequence). Germline trimming cut 4 bases from V and 4 bases from J; bases unmatched to any gene: 19. The CDR3 nucleotides are TGTGCCAGCAGTTCATTTCTCCGGGACAGGGCTCGGAGGGGCTATGGCTACACCTTC. It codes for CASSSFLRDRARRGYGYTF.

This clonotype was found many times. DNA of the CDR3: TGTGCCAGCAGCCCAATGGGGGACGGGACCTACGAGCAGTACTTC. Amino acids: CASSPMGDGTYEQYF. The chain couples TRBV27 to TRBJ2-7, with D perhaps matching TRBD1 or TRBD2 (5 bases each). Per the germline V gene, CDR1 is MNHEY and CDR2 is SMNVEV (reference sequence). Deletions cut 6 bases from V and 2 bases from J, with 17 bases between. The CDR3 sequence is 15 residues long.

V and J are TRBV27 and TRBJ2-7, with TRBD2 as a possible D gene (6 bases). The germline V gene encodes CDR1 MNHEY and CDR2 SMNVEV (reference sequence). The CDR3 extends over 15 amino acids. Trimming removed 7 bases from V and 4 bases from J, with 20 bases in between. For the CDR3, the DNA is TGTGCCAGCACGGGGTTGCGGGGTGGGACTTACGAGCAGTACTTC. Amino acid sequence: CASTGLRGGTYEQYF.

This clonotype was recorded at least ten times. The chain is built from TRBV7-9 and TRBJ2-1, with 9 bases fitting TRBD2. The V gene end was trimmed by 5 bases and the J gene end by 8 bases; junction bases not matched to a gene: 7. Germline V lookup: CDR1 SEHNR, CDR2 FQNEAQ (reference sequence). The CDR3 is 14 residues long. CDR3 protein: CASSATSGWDEQFF. In DNA form, the CDR3 reads TGTGCCAGCAGCGCGACTAGCGGTTGGGATGAGCAGTTCTTC.

Points on this clonotype: Relative to the germline gene, one junction end is altered; a read error may explain this. This chain links TRBV30 with TRBJ1-2, with 7 positions matching TRBD1. CDR3 length: 13 amino acids. Looked up from germline, CDR1 is GTSNPN and CDR2 is SVGIG (reference sequence). The CDR3 reads CAWSTGQSYGYIF. CDR3 DNA: TGTGCCTGGAGTACGGGACAGAGCTATGGCTACATCTTC.